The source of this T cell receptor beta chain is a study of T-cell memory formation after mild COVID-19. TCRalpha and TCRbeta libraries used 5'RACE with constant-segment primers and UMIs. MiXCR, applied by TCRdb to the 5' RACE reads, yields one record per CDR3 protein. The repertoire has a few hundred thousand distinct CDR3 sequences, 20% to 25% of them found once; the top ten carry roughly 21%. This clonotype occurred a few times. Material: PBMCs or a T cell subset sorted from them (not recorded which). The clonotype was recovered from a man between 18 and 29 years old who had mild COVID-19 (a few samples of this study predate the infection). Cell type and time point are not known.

The CDR3 here is CASSSTEGGYQPQHF. Written as DNA, the CDR3 is TGTGCCAGCAGCTCGACCGAAGGGGGTTATCAGCCCCAGCATTTT. The V call is TRBV7-9, the J call TRBJ1-5, with a tentative D call TRBD1 (6 bases). This CDR3 spans 15 amino acids. Germline CDR1 reads SEHNR; CDR2 reads FQNEAQ (reference sequence). V lost 4 bases and J 5 bases, leaving 15 bases between the germline ends.